The rows below give T cell receptor beta chains drawn from one sample of a study of shared clonotypes between healthy human individuals. Repertoires were generated with immunoSEQ multiplex PCR, while TCRdb's copy carries only in-frame clones and drops some. Of approximately 810,000 clones in the sample, roughly 92% were seen once. Sequences were obtained from naive CD8+ T cells sorted from blood. These receptors were taken from a young man in good health. CDR3s include the opening cysteine and the closing phenylalanine or tryptophan. Fields, in order: V gene, clone size, J gene, D gene, CDR3 DNA, CDR3 protein. A D gene is named only where the DNA matches it firmly. Rows give clone size only sometimes, using once, few, many, or a class for an expanded clone.

>TRBV4-3|.|TRBJ2-3|.
TGCGCCAGCAGCCAAGATTCTAGCGTCACAGATACGCAGTATTTT
CASSQDSSVTDTQYF
>TRBV7-9|.|TRBJ2-1|TRBD2
TGTGCCAGCAGCTCGACCGGGACTAGCGGGAGACACTCCTACAATGAGCAGTTCTTC
CASSSTGTSGRHSYNEQFF
>TRBV13|.|TRBJ2-6|.
TGTGCCAGCAGCTTAGGGTTAGCTGGGGCCAACGTCCTGACTTTC
CASSLGLAGANVLTF
>TRBV5-6|.|TRBJ2-7|TRBD1
TGTGCCAGCAGCTTGGGGACAGGGACCTACGAGCAGTACTTC
CASSLGTGTYEQYF
>TRBV28|.|TRBJ1-1|.
TGTGCCAGCAGTTTGGAGGCACTAGGAACTGAAGCTTTCTTT
CASSLEALGTEAFF
>TRBV5-1|many|TRBJ2-1|.
TGCGCCAGCAGCCCACTCGTTGCGGGGGCTTACAATGAGCAGTTCTTC
CASSPLVAGAYNEQFF
>TRBV6-5|.|TRBJ2-1|.
TGTGCCAGCAGTTACTCCACGTGGGGGGATGAGCAGTTCTTC
CASSYSTWGDEQFF
>TRBV6-1|.|TRBJ2-3|.
TGTGCCAGCAGTGAAGCCAGTGGGGGCGTCCCAGATACGCAGTATTTT
CASSEASGGVPDTQYF
>TRBV27|.|TRBJ2-2|.
TGTGCCAGCAGTCCGGGCCTTCTCACCGGGGAGCTGTTTTTT
CASSPGLLTGELFF
>TRBV9|once|TRBJ2-1|.
TGTGCCAGCAGCGTAGATGAGGCCCCGAGCACCTACAATGAGCAGTTCTTC
CASSVDEAPSTYNEQFF
>TRBV30|once|TRBJ1-3|.
TGTGCCTGGAGTGGGACAGAAGGAAACACCATATATTTT
CAWSGTEGNTIYF
>TRBV7-9|.|TRBJ2-1|.
TGTGCCAGCAGAGGCTGGGACGGCGACAATGAGCAGTTCTTC
CASRGWDGDNEQFF
>TRBV28|.|TRBJ2-7|.
TGTGCCAGCAGTTACGTTGGGCTGGGGGCCGAGGAGCAGTACTTC
CASSYVGLGAEEQYF
>TRBV7-9|.|TRBJ2-2|.
TGTGCCAGGGAAGGACTCCGACGTGGCACCGGGGAGCTGTTTTTT
CAREGLRRGTGELFF
>TRBV6-1|.|TRBJ2-7|.
TGTGCCACCCAGGGATTAGCGTCCTACGAGCAGTACTTC
CATQGLASYEQYF
>TRBV13|.|TRBJ2-7|TRBD1
TGTGCCAGCAGCTTAGCAGGGACAGGGGGCATCGAGCAGTACTTC
CASSLAGTGGIEQYF
>TRBV6-5|.|TRBJ2-1|.
TGTGCCAGCAGTTACGGGGGCAGTTGGTACAATGAGCAGTTCTTC
CASSYGGSWYNEQFF
>TRBV5-4|.|TRBJ2-2|TRBD2
TGTGCCAGCAGATATGGGACTAGCGGGAACACCGGGGAGCTGTTTTTT
CASRYGTSGNTGELFF
>TRBV7-9|.|TRBJ2-1|TRBD1
TGTGCCAGCAGTTCCGGGACAGACTCCTACAATGAGCAGTTCTTC
CASSSGTDSYNEQFF
>TRBV29-1|.|TRBJ2-5|TRBD2
TGCAGCGTCGACGGACTAGCGGGAGAGTGGGAGACCCAGTACTTC
CSVDGLAGEWETQYF
>TRBV19|.|TRBJ1-5|TRBD1
TGTGCCACCCGGACAGGGGGTTACGGCAATCAGCCCCAGCATTTT
CATRTGGYGNQPQHF
>TRBV7-9|.|TRBJ2-7|.
TGTGCCAGCGTAGAGAACACGGACTCCTACGAGCAGTACTTC
CASVENTDSYEQYF
>TRBV21-1|.|TRBJ1-5|.
TGTGCCAGCAGCAATTGGACAGGATTTAGCAATCAGCCCCAGCATTTT
CASSNWTGFSNQPQHF
>TRBV11-1|.|TRBJ1-1|.
TGTGCCAGCAGCTTAGACTATGGCAGGGGAGGCACTGAAGCTTTCTTT
CASSLDYGRGGTEAFF
>TRBV7-9|.|TRBJ2-1|.
TGTGCCAGCAGCCCCGGGGCCAGGAATGAGCAGTTCTTC
CASSPGARNEQFF
>TRBV7-9|.|TRBJ2-5|TRBD2
TGTGCCAGCAGCCCGACTAGCGTTGAGACCCAGTACTTC
CASSPTSVETQYF
>TRBV28|once|TRBJ2-7|.
TGTGCCAGCAGTCCTTTAGAACAGGCCTACGAGCAGTACTTC
CASSPLEQAYEQYF
>TRBV29-1|.|TRBJ2-1|TRBD1
TGCAGCGTTGAAGTGACAGGGGGTTCGTTCTTC
CSVEVTGGSFF
>TRBV10-3|.|TRBJ2-2|TRBD2
TGTGCCATCACTTTGGGACTAGAGAACACCGGGGAGCTGTTTTTT
CAITLGLENTGELFF
>TRBV13|.|TRBJ2-1|TRBD2
TGTGCCAGCAGCTTACGGCCTAGCGGGCTCTACAATGAGCAGTTCTTC
CASSLRPSGLYNEQFF
>TRBV7-8|.|TRBJ1-5|.
TGTGCCAGCAGCCCCAATGGGGAAGGGTGGCAGCCCCAGCATTTT
CASSPNGEGWQPQHF
>TRBV27|.|TRBJ1-1|.
TGTGCCAGCAAGATAGGTAGGGGGACCACTGAAGCTTTCTTT
CASKIGRGTTEAFF
>TRBV27|.|TRBJ2-3|TRBD2
TGTGCCAGCAGTTTAAGCGGGAGGGGCACAGATACGCAGTATTTT
CASSLSGRGTDTQYF